Sequencing of this TCR beta chain was carried out in a study of CD8 T cells in ankylosing spondylitis. Study results and caveats: Matched ankylosing spondylitis synovial fluid reportedly showed significant enrichment of disease-linked clones. The study identified a TCR beta motif of under ten highly homologous variants that appeared characteristic of ankylosing spondylitis blood. Reactive arthritis synovial fluid and blood previously showed some of these motif variants.

Regarding this clonotype: Its matching antigen is unknown.

Trimming took 9 bases from V and 3 from J, leaving 16 bases between them. The CDR3 is 13 amino acids. Germline lookup yields CDR1 SGHKS and CDR2 YYEKEE (reference sequence). Quantitative barcoded 5'-RACE was used to prepare TCR beta libraries. Via MiXCR, TCRdb re-called the 5' RACE reads, giving one row per CDR3 protein. The data contain approximately 200,000 distinct CDR3 sequences, about 13% of them singletons. This TCR was sampled from a male donor with ankylosing spondylitis or in good health (not recorded which). Sequencing was performed on blood, either unsorted or a sorted T cell fraction (not recorded which). The rearrangement joins TRBV5-5 to TRBJ2-7, with D uncertain. Here the CDR3 reads CAMGTGVLYEQYF. In DNA, the CDR3 is TGTGCCATGGGCACTGGGGTCCTCTACGAGCAGTACTTC. Using reference TRBV5-5 and TRBJ2-7 for the parts outside the CDR3, the full variable domain is DAGVTQSPTHLIKTRGQQVTLRCSPISGHKSVSWYQQVLGQGPQFIFQYYEKEERGRGNFPDRFSARQFPNYSSELNVNALLLGDSALYLCAMGTGVLYEQYFGPGTRLTVT.